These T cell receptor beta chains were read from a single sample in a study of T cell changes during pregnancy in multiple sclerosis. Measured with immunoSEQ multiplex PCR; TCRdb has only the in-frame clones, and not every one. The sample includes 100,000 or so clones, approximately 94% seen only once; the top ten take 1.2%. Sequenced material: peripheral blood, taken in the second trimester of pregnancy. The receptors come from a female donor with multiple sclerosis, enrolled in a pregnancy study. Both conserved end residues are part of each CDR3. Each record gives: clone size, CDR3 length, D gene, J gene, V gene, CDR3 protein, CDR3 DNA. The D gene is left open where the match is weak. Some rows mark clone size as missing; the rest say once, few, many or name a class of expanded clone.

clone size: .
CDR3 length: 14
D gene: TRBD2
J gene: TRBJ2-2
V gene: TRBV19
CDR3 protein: CASILAGDTGELFF
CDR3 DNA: TGTGCCAGTATTTTAGCGGGGGACACCGGGGAGCTGTTTTTT

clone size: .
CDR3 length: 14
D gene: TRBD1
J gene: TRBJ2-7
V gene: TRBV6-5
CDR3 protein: CASSFSDRDYEQYF
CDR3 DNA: TGTGCCAGCAGTTTCTCCGACAGGGACTACGAGCAGTACTTC

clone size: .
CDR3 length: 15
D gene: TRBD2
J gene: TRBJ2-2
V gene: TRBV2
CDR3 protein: CASSEVRGGTGELFF
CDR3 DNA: TGTGCCAGCAGTGAAGTGCGGGGGGGGACCGGGGAGCTGTTTTTT

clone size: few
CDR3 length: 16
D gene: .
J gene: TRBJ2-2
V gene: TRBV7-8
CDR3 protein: CASSSQRHPNTGELFF
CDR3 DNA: TGTGCCAGCAGCTCCCAACGACACCCGAACACCGGGGAGCTGTTTTTT

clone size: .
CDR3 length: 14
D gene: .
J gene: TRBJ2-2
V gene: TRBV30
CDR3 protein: CAWDAHRDTGELFF
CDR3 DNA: TGTGCCTGGGACGCCCATCGGGACACCGGGGAGCTGTTTTTT

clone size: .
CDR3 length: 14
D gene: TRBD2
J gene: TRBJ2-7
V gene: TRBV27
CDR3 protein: CASRTSGSHYEQYF
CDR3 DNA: TGTGCCAGCAGGACTAGCGGGAGTCACTACGAGCAGTACTTC

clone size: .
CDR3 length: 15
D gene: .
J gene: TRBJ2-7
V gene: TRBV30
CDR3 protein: CAWSVAGTVPYEQYF
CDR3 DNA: TGTGCCTGGAGTGTTGCGGGGACCGTTCCCTACGAGCAGTACTTC

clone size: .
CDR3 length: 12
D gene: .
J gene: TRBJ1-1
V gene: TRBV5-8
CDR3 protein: CASSLRSGEAFF
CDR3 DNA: TGTGCCAGCAGCTTGCGGTCCGGTGAAGCTTTCTTT

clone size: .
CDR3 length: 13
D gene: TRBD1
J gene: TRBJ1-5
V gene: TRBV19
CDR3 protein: CASSGTANQPQHF
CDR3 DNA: TGTGCCAGTTCCGGGACAGCTAATCAGCCCCAGCATTTT

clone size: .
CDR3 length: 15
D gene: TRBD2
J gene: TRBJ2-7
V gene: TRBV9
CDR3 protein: CASSVLAGVSYEQYF
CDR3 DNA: TGTGCCAGCAGCGTTCTAGCGGGTGTCTCCTACGAGCAGTACTTC

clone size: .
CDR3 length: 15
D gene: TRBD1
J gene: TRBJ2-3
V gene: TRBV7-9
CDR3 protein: CASSPGQGSTDTQYF
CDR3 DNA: TGTGCCAGCAGCCCCGGACAGGGGAGCACAGATACGCAGTATTTT

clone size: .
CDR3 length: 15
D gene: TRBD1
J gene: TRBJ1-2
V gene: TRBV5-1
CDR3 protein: CASSLAGTGTYGYTF
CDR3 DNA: TGCGCCAGCAGCTTGGCAGGGACAGGAACCTATGGCTACACCTTC

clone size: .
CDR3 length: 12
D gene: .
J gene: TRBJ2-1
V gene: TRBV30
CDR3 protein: CAWSPDSSEQFF
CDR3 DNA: TGTGCCTGGAGTCCTGACTCGTCTGAGCAGTTCTTC

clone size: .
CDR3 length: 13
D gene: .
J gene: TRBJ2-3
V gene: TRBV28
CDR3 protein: CASSFPGTDTQYF
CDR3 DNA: TGTGCCAGCAGTTTCCCCGGCACAGATACGCAGTATTTT

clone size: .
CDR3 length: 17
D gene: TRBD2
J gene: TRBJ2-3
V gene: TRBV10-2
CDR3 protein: CASSESGVAGGKDTQYF
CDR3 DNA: TGCGCCAGCAGTGAGTCGGGGGTAGCGGGAGGCAAAGATACGCAGTATTTT

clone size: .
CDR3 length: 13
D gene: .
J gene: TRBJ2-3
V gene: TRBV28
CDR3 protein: CASTLRGRDTQYF
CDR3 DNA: TGTGCCAGCACCCTCCGGGGGAGAGATACGCAGTATTTT

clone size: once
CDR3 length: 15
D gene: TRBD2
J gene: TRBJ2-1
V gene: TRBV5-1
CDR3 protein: CASSLELAGVNEQFF
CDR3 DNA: TGCGCCAGCAGCTTGGAACTAGCGGGAGTCAATGAGCAGTTCTTC

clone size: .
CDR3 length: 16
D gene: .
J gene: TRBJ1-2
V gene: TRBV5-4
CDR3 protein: CASSLGPRGSNQGYTF
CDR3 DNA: TGTGCCAGCAGCTTGGGGCCCCGCGGGTCCAACCAAGGCTACACCTTC

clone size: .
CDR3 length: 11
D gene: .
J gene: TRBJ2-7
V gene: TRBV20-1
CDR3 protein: CSARDSKRQYF
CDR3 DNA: TGCAGTGCTAGAGACAGTAAAAGGCAGTACTTC

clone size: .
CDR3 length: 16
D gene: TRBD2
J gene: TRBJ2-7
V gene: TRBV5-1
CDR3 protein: CASSFTPGLAGGEQYF
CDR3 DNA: TGCGCCAGCAGCTTCACTCCGGGACTAGCGGGAGGCGAGCAGTACTTC

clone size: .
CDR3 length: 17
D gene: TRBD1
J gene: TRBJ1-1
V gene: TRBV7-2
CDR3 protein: CASSLRDRDYTNTEAFF
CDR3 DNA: TGTGCCAGCAGCCTCCGGGACAGGGACTATACGAACACTGAAGCTTTCTTT

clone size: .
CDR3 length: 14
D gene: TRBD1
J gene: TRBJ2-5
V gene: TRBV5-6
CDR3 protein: CASSARDSQETQYF
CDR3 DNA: TGTGCCAGCAGCGCCCGGGACAGCCAAGAGACCCAGTACTTC

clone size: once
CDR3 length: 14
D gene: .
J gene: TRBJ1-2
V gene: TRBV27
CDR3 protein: CASGNTGNNYGYTF
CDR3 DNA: TGTGCCAGCGGAAATACAGGGAACAACTATGGCTACACCTTC

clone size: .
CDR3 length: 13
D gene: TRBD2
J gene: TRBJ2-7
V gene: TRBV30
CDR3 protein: CAWSLAGRYEQYF
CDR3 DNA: TGTGCCTGGAGTCTAGCGGGACGCTACGAGCAGTACTTC

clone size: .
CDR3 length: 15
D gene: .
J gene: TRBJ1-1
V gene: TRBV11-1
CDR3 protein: CASSLGQGPNTEAFF
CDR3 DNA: TGTGCCAGCAGCTTAGGGCAGGGGCCGAACACTGAAGCTTTCTTT

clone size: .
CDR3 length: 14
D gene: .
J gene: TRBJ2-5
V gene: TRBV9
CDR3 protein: CASSVDQGRETQYF
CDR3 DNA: TGTGCCAGCAGCGTTGACCAGGGGCGGGAGACCCAGTACTTC

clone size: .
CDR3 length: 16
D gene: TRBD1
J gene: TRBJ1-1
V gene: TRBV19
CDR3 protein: CASSRGQGARGTEAFF
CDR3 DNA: TGTGCCAGTAGTCGAGGACAGGGGGCGCGAGGCACTGAAGCTTTCTTT

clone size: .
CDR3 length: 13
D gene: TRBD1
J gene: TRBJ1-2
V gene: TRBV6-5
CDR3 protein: CASSRQGAYGYTF
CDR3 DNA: TGTGCCAGCAGTCGACAGGGGGCTTATGGCTACACCTTC

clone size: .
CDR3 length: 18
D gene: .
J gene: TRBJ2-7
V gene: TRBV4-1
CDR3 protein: CASSQVLGAGVSSYEQYF
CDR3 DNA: TGCGCCAGCAGCCAAGTCTTGGGAGCGGGCGTTAGCTCCTACGAGCAGTACTTC

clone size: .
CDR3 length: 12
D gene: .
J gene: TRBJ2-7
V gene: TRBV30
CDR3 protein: CAWSFTIAEQYF
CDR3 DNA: TGTGCCTGGAGTTTTACTATCGCCGAGCAGTACTTC

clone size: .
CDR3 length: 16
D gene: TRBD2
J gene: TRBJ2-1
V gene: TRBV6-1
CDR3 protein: CASSEITSGGAREQFF
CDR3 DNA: TGTGCCAGCAGTGAAATAACTAGCGGGGGGGCCAGGGAGCAGTTCTTC

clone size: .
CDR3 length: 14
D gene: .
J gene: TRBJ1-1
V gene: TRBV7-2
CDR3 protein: CASSLAQGNTEAFF
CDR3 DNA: TGTGCCAGCAGCTTAGCTCAGGGAAACACTGAAGCTTTCTTT

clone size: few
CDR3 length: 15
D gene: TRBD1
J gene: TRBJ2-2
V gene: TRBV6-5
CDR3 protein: CASTRQGAGTGELFF
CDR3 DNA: TGTGCCAGCACCCGACAGGGGGCGGGGACCGGGGAGCTGTTTTTT

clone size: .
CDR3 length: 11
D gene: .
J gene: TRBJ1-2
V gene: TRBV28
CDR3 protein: CASSGNYGYTF
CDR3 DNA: TGTGCCAGCAGCGGGAACTATGGCTACACCTTC

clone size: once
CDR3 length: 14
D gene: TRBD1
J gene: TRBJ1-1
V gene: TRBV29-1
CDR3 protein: CSVDAQGAGGEAFF
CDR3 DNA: TGCAGCGTTGATGCGCAGGGGGCCGGGGGTGAAGCTTTCTTT

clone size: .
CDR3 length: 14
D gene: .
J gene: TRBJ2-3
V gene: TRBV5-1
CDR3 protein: CASSFQGYTDTQYF
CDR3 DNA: TGCGCCAGCAGCTTTCAGGGCTACACAGATACGCAGTATTTT

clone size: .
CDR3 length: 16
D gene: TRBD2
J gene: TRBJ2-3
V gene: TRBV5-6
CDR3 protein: CASSLIPGGDGDTQYF
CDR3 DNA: TGTGCCAGCAGCTTGATACCGGGGGGTGACGGAGATACGCAGTATTTT

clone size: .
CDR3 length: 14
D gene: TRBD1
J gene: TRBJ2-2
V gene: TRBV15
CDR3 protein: CATSRVQGAGELFF
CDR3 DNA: TGTGCCACCAGCAGAGTTCAGGGGGCCGGGGAGCTGTTTTTT

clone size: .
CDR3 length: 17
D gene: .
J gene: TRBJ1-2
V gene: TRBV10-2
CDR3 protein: CASSGAGDGGSNYGYTF
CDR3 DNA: TGCGCCAGCAGCGGAGCCGGGGACGGAGGGAGTAACTATGGCTACACCTTC

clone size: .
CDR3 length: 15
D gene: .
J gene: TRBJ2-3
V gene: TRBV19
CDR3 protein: CASSNTARWTDTQYF
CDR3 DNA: TGTGCCAGTAGTAATACGGCCAGGTGGACAGATACGCAGTATTTT

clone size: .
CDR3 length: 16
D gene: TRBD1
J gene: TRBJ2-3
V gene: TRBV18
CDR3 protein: CASSLRGQSIADTQYF
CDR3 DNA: TGTGCCAGCTCACTTAGGGGACAGTCGATCGCAGATACGCAGTATTTT

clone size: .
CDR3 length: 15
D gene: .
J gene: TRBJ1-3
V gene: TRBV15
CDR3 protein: CATSRGGTSGNTIYF
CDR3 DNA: TGTGCCACCAGCAGAGGTGGCACCTCTGGAAACACCATATATTTT

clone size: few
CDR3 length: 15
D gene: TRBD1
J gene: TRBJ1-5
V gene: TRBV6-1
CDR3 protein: CASSLQGAGNQPQHF
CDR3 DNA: TGTGCCAGCAGTCTACAGGGGGCTGGCAATCAGCCCCAGCATTTT

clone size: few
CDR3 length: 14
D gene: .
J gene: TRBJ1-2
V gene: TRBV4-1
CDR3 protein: CASSLPRGLDGYTF
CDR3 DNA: TGCGCCAGCAGCCTCCCTCGAGGGTTGGATGGCTACACCTTC

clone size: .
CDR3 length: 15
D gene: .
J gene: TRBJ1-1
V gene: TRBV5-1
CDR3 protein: CASSLYEGPNTEAFF
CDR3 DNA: TGCGCCAGCAGCTTGTACGAGGGCCCGAACACTGAAGCTTTCTTT

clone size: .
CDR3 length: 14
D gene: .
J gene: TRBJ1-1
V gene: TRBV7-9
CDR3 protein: CASSFRQVNTEAFF
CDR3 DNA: TGTGCCAGCAGTTTCCGACAGGTGAACACTGAAGCTTTCTTT

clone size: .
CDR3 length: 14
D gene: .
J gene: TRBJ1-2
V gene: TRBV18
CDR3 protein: CASSLQETRYGYTF
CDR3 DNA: TGTGCCAGCTCACTACAGGAGACTCGCTATGGCTACACCTTC

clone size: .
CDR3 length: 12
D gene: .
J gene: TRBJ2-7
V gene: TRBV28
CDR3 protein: CASSLRRQEQYF
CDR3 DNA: TGTGCCAGCAGTTTACGCCGACAGGAGCAGTACTTC

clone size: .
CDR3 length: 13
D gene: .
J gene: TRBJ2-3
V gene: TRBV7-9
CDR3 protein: CASSLGEADTQYF
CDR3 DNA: TGTGCCAGCAGCTTAGGGGAGGCAGATACGCAGTATTTT

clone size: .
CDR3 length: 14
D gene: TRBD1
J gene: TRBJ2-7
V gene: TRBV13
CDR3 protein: CASRKDRVSDEQYF
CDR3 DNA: TGTGCCAGCAGAAAGGACAGGGTTAGCGACGAGCAGTACTTC

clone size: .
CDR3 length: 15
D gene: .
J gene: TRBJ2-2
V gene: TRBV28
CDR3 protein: CASSLSQGGTGELFF
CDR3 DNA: TGTGCCAGCAGTTTATCACAAGGGGGAACCGGGGAGCTGTTTTTT